This TCR beta chain was observed in a study of blood T cell repertoires in COVID-19. As for the study in general: Researchers got acute and convalescent COVID-19 samples from the United States, Italy and Spain. Sources were T cells, B-cell-depleted T cells, or PBMCs; the material itself was cDNA or gDNA.

Between the trimmed V and J ends, which lost 5 bases and 7 bases, there was a span of 17 bases. CDR3 size: 14 residues. CDR1 MDHEN and CDR2 SYDVKM come from the germline V gene. In the authors' workflow: Nucleated cell counts were estimated from reference gene primer amplification. Profiled with immunoSEQ multiplex PCR; TCRdb holds only in-frame clones, not every one. That table furnishes V, J and clone size, whereas the DNA furnished D and trimming. The data hold about 240,000 clones, with about 87% observed a single time. The V and J genes are TRBV28 and TRBJ1-2; no clear D gene. Sequencing used peripheral blood. The TCR originated in a woman aged 70-85 years with active or convalescent COVID-19. DNA of the CDR3: TGTGCCAGCAGTACCCGGACTGACCTTTTTGGCTACACCTTC. Translating it yields CASSTRTDLFGYTF.